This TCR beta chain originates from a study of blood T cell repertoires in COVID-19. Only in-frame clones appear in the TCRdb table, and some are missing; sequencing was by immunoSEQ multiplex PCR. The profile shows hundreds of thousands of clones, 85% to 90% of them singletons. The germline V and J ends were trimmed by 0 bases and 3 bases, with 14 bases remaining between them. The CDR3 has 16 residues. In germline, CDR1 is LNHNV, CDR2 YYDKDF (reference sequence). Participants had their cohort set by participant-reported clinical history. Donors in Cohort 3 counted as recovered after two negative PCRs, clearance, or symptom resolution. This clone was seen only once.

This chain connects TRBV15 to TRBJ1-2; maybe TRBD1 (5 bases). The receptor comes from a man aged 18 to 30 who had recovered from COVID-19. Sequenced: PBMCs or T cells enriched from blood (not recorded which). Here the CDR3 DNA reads TGTGCCACCAGCAGAGATGCGCAGGGCAGATACTATGGCTACACCTTC. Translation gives CATSRDAQGRYYGYTF.